These T cell receptor beta chains were read from a single sample in a study of shared clonotypes between healthy human individuals. Profiled with immunoSEQ multiplex PCR; TCRdb holds only in-frame clones, not every one. The sample lists a few million clones; approximately 95% were seen once. The specimen was naive CD4+ T cells from PBMCs. These receptors were obtained from a man between 18 and 29 years old in good health. Some clones in this sample may be carry-over from other donors' samples. CDR3s include the opening cysteine and the closing phenylalanine or tryptophan. Fields, in order: D gene, clone size, J gene, V gene, CDR3 DNA, CDR3 protein. D genes are given only for firm matches. The size entry is marked missing in some rows and otherwise reads once, few, many or a size class.

>NA|NA|TRBJ2-1|TRBV28
TGTGCCAGCAGTTCCAGGGGATCTCGCTACAATGAGCAGTTCTTC
CASSSRGSRYNEQFF
>NA|NA|TRBJ2-5|TRBV15
TGTGCCACCAGTTCGGGAGCATTTAGGGAGACCCAGTACTTC
CATSSGAFRETQYF
>TRBD1|NA|TRBJ2-7|TRBV12-5
TGTGCTAGTGGCCTGCGACAGGGGGCGGGCGAGCAGTACTTC
CASGLRQGAGEQYF
>TRBD2|NA|TRBJ2-1|TRBV28
TGTGCCAGCAGTTTATCGGGCGGGAGGGCCGTAAATGAGCAGTTCTTC
CASSLSGGRAVNEQFF
>NA|NA|TRBJ1-1|TRBV30
TGTGCCTGGACGAAGCTAGACGGGAACACTGAAGCTTTCTTT
CAWTKLDGNTEAFF
>NA|once|TRBJ1-1|TRBV7-3
TGTGCCAGCAGCTCGTCCGGGACAACCTATGAAGCTTTCTTT
CASSSSGTTYEAFF
>TRBD1|NA|TRBJ2-7|TRBV5-1
TGCGCCAGCAGCTTGGCCGAAGGGACAGGGTACGAGCAGTACTTC
CASSLAEGTGYEQYF
>NA|once|TRBJ1-2|TRBV2
TGTGCCAGCAGTGAAAACGAACAAAATGGCTACACCTTC
CASSENEQNGYTF
>NA|NA|TRBJ2-2|TRBV5-6
TGTGCCAGCAGCTTGGATGGGTGGCTGAACACCGGGGAGCTGTTTTTT
CASSLDGWLNTGELFF
>NA|NA|TRBJ2-5|TRBV5-6
TGTGCCAGCAGCCCGATAAGAATTCCAGAGACCCAGTACTTC
CASSPIRIPETQYF
>NA|NA|TRBJ1-3|TRBV11-2
TGTGCCAGCAGCTTAGGAACAAGCTCTGGAAACACCATATATTTT
CASSLGTSSGNTIYF
>NA|NA|TRBJ1-4|TRBV5-8
TGTGCCAGCAGCCGCGGCCAGGGGACGGCTAATGAAAAACTGTTTTTT
CASSRGQGTANEKLFF
>NA|once|TRBJ1-2|TRBV5-5
TGTGCCAGCAGCAGTCAGGGACCTGGCTACACCTTC
CASSSQGPGYTF
>TRBD1|NA|TRBJ2-1|TRBV5-1
TGCGCCAGCAGCTTGAGGCAGGGGGCCTACAATGAGCAGTTCTTC
CASSLRQGAYNEQFF
>TRBD1|NA|TRBJ2-7|TRBV6-5
TGTGCCAGCAGACCATCCGGGACAGGGGACTACGAGCAGTACTTC
CASRPSGTGDYEQYF
>TRBD2|NA|TRBJ2-7|TRBV10-1
TGCGCCAGCAGTGAAGATTCCGGACTAGCGGGAGTCCGGGGCTACGAGCAGTACTTC
CASSEDSGLAGVRGYEQYF
>NA|NA|TRBJ2-7|TRBV7-9
TGTGCCAGCAGCTTAGGGGATACGGCTACCTACGAGCAGTACTTC
CASSLGDTATYEQYF
>NA|NA|TRBJ2-3|TRBV7-3
TGTGCCAGCAGCCCGAACGAAGGTTCGACGCAGTATTTT
CASSPNEGSTQYF
>TRBD1|NA|TRBJ2-5|TRBV28
TGTGCCAGCAGTAGCCAGGGGGCCAGCGAAGAGACCCAGTACTTC
CASSSQGASEETQYF
>NA|NA|TRBJ1-4|TRBV4-1
TGCGCCAGCAGCCAAGTAGGGACCGTGAGTGAAAAACTGTTTTTT
CASSQVGTVSEKLFF
>NA|NA|TRBJ2-5|TRBV7-9
TGTGCCAGCAGCTTCACCCACAGGGTTGGAGAGACCCAGTACTTC
CASSFTHRVGETQYF
>TRBD1|NA|TRBJ1-1|TRBV28
TGTGCCAGCGGACAGGGCGAACAGGGGAACACTGAAGCTTTCTTT
CASGQGEQGNTEAFF
>NA|few|TRBJ2-7|TRBV6-1
TGTGCCAGCATCCAGAGCTACGAGCAGTACTTC
CASIQSYEQYF
>NA|NA|TRBJ1-4|TRBV15
TGTGCCACCAGCAGAGAGCATACAGTAATCGAAAAACTGTTTTTT
CATSREHTVIEKLFF
>NA|NA|TRBJ2-3|TRBV19
TGTGCCAGTAGTATACCCAGGGGGAGGGGTACGCAGTATTTT
CASSIPRGRGTQYF
>TRBD2|NA|TRBJ2-1|TRBV29-1
TGCAGCGTTGACGGCGGGAGAGCAATGAATGAGCAGTTCTTC
CSVDGGRAMNEQFF
>NA|once|TRBJ1-3|TRBV15
TGTGCCACCAGCAGAGGGGGCCTGCCGGGAAACACCATATATTTT
CATSRGGLPGNTIYF
>NA|NA|TRBJ1-2|TRBV18
TGTGCCAGCTCACCCCGGGACCCTCCGGGTGGCTACACCTTC
CASSPRDPPGGYTF
>NA|once|TRBJ2-7|TRBV7-2
TGTGCCAGCAGCTACAGAGGACAGCCCGTAACCTACGAGCAGTACTTC
CASSYRGQPVTYEQYF
>NA|NA|TRBJ2-3|TRBV6-5
TGTGCCAGCAGTTACCGGACTAGTCCAGGGGGAGATACGCAGTATTTT
CASSYRTSPGGDTQYF
>NA|NA|TRBJ2-1|TRBV28
TGTGCCAGCAGTTTATGGCAGGGGGGTAGCCACAATGAGCAGTTCTTC
CASSLWQGGSHNEQFF
>TRBD2|NA|TRBJ2-1|TRBV9
TGTGCCAGCAGCGTAGATGGACTAGTGTACAATGAGCAGTTCTTC
CASSVDGLVYNEQFF
>NA|NA|TRBJ2-3|TRBV5-4
TGTGCCAGCAGCTTGGTGGCGCCGAGTTTCACGCAGTATTTT
CASSLVAPSFTQYF
>NA|once|TRBJ1-4|TRBV7-2
TGTGCCAGCAGCTACGGGAGGACTACTAATGAAAAACTGTTTTTT
CASSYGRTTNEKLFF
>NA|NA|TRBJ1-1|TRBV4-2
TGTGCCAGCAGCCAAGATTTCCGACGGAAGAACACTGAAGCTTTCTTT
CASSQDFRRKNTEAFF
>NA|NA|TRBJ2-5|TRBV5-1
TGCGCCAGCAGCTTGTGGCAGGTTCAAGAGACCCAGTACTTC
CASSLWQVQETQYF
>NA|once|TRBJ2-7|TRBV15
TGTGCCACCAGCAGAGTAAAGGGATTAAACGAGCAGTACTTC
CATSRVKGLNEQYF
>NA|NA|TRBJ2-5|TRBV7-9
TGTGCCAGCAGCCCCCACCTATCCCAAGAGACCCAGTACTTC
CASSPHLSQETQYF
>TRBD1|NA|TRBJ2-1|TRBV19
TGTGCCAGTAGTTCACAGGGGGCTGGGTACAATGAGCAGTTCTTC
CASSSQGAGYNEQFF
>NA|NA|TRBJ2-5|TRBV7-2
TGTGCCAGCAGCTCTACAGTGGAGGGGACCCAGTACTTC
CASSSTVEGTQYF
>NA|NA|TRBJ2-3|TRBV15
TGTGCCACCAGCAGAGAAGTGAGTTCAGATACGCAGTATTTT
CATSREVSSDTQYF
>TRBD1|NA|TRBJ1-1|TRBV27
TGTGCCAGCAGGTCCACAGGGGGGATTTTCAGGACTGAAGCTTTCTTT
CASRSTGGIFRTEAFF
>NA|NA|TRBJ2-7|TRBV28
TGTGCCAGCAGTACCCGAGGGAAAACCGTAGGGGTCTACGAGCAGTACTTC
CASSTRGKTVGVYEQYF
>NA|once|TRBJ2-5|TRBV5-1
TGCGCCAGCAGCTCCGGACAGACCGGGGGGACCCAGTACTTC
CASSSGQTGGTQYF
>NA|once|TRBJ1-4|TRBV7-6
TGTGCCAGCAGCTTAGGACAGCTCTATAATGAAAAACTGTTTTTT
CASSLGQLYNEKLFF
>NA|NA|TRBJ2-1|TRBV4-1
TGCGCCAGCAGCCCTACGGAGAGCTCCTACAATGAGCAGTTCTTC
CASSPTESSYNEQFF
>TRBD2|NA|TRBJ2-7|TRBV25-1
TGTGCCAGCAGGCGGGGGGGCGGAAGCTACGAGCAGTACTTC
CASRRGGGSYEQYF